This TCR beta chain was recorded in a study of cytomegalovirus exposure and HLA in healthy donors. Study-level results: Cytomegalovirus status was reportedly diagnosed by the classifier with high specificity and sensitivity. Associated with cytomegalovirus, according to the listing, were about 160 TCR beta chains. Later analysis indicated greater clonal expansion among HLA-associated TCR beta chains than among equally common other chains. Later genetic work tied a missense DCLRE1C variant to beta-chain V and J trimming.

The PCR used 60 Vbeta and 13 Jbeta primers. Some clones are missing from TCRdb's copy, which holds only in-frame ones; the method was immunoSEQ multiplex PCR. Of tens of thousands of clones detected, roughly 63% appear once; the ten largest clones hold roughly 21%. As regards this clone: Antigen specificity is unknown.

Source material: PBMCs. This sequence was found in a woman aged 50 to 60 in good health and CMV-seropositive.

The CDR3 DNA is TGTGCCTGGAGTACCGGCGGAGGGGATGGCTACACCTTC. Protein product: CAWSTGGGDGYTF. The chain has TRBV30 and TRBJ1-2; D might be TRBD1 (5 bases). V was pared by 2 bases and J by 6 bases, with 13 bases between. This CDR3 contains 13 residues. Germline V gene sequence: CDR1 GTSNPN, CDR2 SVGIG (reference sequence).